One and the same sample provided the 7 T cell receptor beta chains below, sequenced in a study of Ad26.COV2.S vaccination and SARS-CoV-2 variants (dated by TCRdb to the early 2020s). The sample's treatment or condition label, in plain terms: some 20 received Ad26.COV2.S at low or high dose, single or two shots; roughly five received placebo; per-sample allocation not given. For vaccine and placebo recipients, repertoires were sequenced using samples collected on day 63 after the first injection. Libraries were prepared through the immunoSEQ multiplex PCR assay. TCRdb holds this immuneACCESS table with in-frame rearrangements only. Some clones are missing; in checked studies, unresolved V genes explain under half, and the rest has no known cause. Within this sample are about 250,000 clones, with about 89% of them counted one time only. The ten largest clonotypes hold around 3% of the sample. The sample consisted of peripheral blood, taken in a trial of Ad26.COV2.S vaccine versus placebo. The receptors come from a person aged 18-60 years who received the Ad26.COV2.S COVID-19 vaccine or a placebo.

The chain links TRBV29-1 to TRBJ1-1, with D perhaps matching TRBD1 (6 bases). Trimming stripped 8 bases from V and 0 bases from J, with 13 bases between. The CDR3 covers 13 residues. Germline V lookup: CDR1 SQVTM, CDR2 ANQGSEA. CDR3 nucleotides: TGCAGCTCCCGAAGGGACATGAACACTGAAGCTTTCTTT. This sequence encodes CSSRRDMNTEAFF.

The genes are TRBV4-3 and TRBJ1-1; TRBD1 matches 7 bases. With V trimmed by 4 bases and J by 0 bases, 8 bases remained unmatched. The CDR3 is 16 residues long. Germline V gene lookup returns CDR1 LGHNA and CDR2 YSLEER. The CDR3 here is CASSPGRGRMNTEAFF. The CDR3 bases are TGCGCCAGCAGCCCGGGTAGGGGGCGGATGAACACTGAAGCTTTCTTT.

The chain is built from TRBV10-3 and TRBJ1-1; TRBD1 aligns across 8 bases. Germline V gene data show CDR1 as ENHRY and CDR2 as SYGVKD. Germline trimming cut 7 bases from V and 8 bases from J; bases unmatched to any gene: 9. The CDR3 is 13 residues long. CDR3: CAITETGVGEAFF. CDR3 nucleotide sequence: TGTGCCATCACCGAGACAGGGGTCGGAGAAGCTTTCTTT.

The V gene is TRBV7-2, the J gene TRBJ2-2; no clear D gene. The ends were cut back, 5 bases at V and 1 base at J, with 8 bases in the middle. The CDR3 extends over 14 amino acids. In germline, CDR1 is SGHTA, CDR2 FQGNSA. Here the CDR3 reads CASSRVRNTGELFF. In nucleotides, the CDR3 is TGTGCCAGCAGCAGAGTAAGGAACACCGGGGAGCTGTTTTTT. The variable domain in full, with the rest retrieved from reference TRBV7-2 and TRBJ2-2, is GAGVSQSPSNKVTEKGKDVELRCDPISGHTALYWYRQSLGQGLEFLIYFQGNSAPDKSGLPSDRFSAERTGGSVSTLTIQRTQQEDSAVYLCASSRVRNTGELFFGEGSRLTVL.

This clone is a singleton in its sample. This chain links TRBV5-5 with TRBJ2-2; tentatively, D is TRBD2 (5 bases). This CDR3 is built from 15 residues. Trimming took off 2 bases at V and 2 bases at J, with 10 bases between the two ends. CDR1 is SGHKS, CDR2 YYEKEE, per germline (reference sequence). CDR3 loop: CASSFSGGNTGELFF. The CDR3 DNA sequence: TGTGCCAGCAGCTTCAGCGGAGGTAACACCGGGGAGCTGTTTTTT.

The J gene is TRBJ2-3, the V gene TRBV5-4; TRBD2 matches 8 bases. The junction had 8 bases not matched to a gene; V was cut back by 1 base and J by 1 base. The length of the CDR3 is 17 residues. Germline V gives CDR1 SGHNT, CDR2 YYREEE (reference sequence). The chain's CDR3 is CASSLPKAGVGTDTQYF. CDR3 in DNA: TGTGCCAGCAGCTTGCCTAAAGCGGGAGTAGGCACAGATACGCAGTATTTT.

The chain combines TRBV19 with TRBJ2-3, with D perhaps matching TRBD1 (6 bases). Trimming pared 6 bases from V and 3 bases from J, leaving 10 bases between. CDR3 length equals 13 residues. Germline V gene data show CDR1 as LNHDA and CDR2 as SQIVND (reference sequence). The CDR3 DNA sequence: TGTGCCAGTAGCGATACAGGGACAGATACGCAGTATTTT. Amino acids: CASSDTGTDTQYF. The entire variable domain, with the rest obtained from reference TRBV19 and TRBJ2-3, is as follows: DGGITQSPKYLFRKEGQNVTLSCEQNLNHDAMYWYRQDPGQGLRLIYYSQIVNDFQKGDIAEGYSVSREKKESFPLTVTSAQKNPTAFYLCASSDTGTDTQYFGPGTRLTVL.